This T cell receptor (beta chain) was found in a study of T cells in women clearing cervical HPV infection. Overall study: Case blood was drawn when the lesion was first found; control blood after infection became undetectable.

Method: immunoSEQ multiplex PCR; TCRdb's copy keeps in-frame clones and lacks some. This sample's table reports tens of thousands of clones. Sequencing was done on a sample of blood buffy coat. The TCR originated in a woman aged 18 to 75 with a cervical HPV16 infection that either progressed to CIN3+ or cleared (not recorded which).

This chain's CDR3 is CAISAGAEQETQYF. CDR3 bases read: TGTGCCATCAGTGCGGGAGCGGAGCAAGAGACC. V and J are TRBV10-3 and TRBJ2-5; tentatively, D is TRBD2 (6 bases). The read comes to an end 3 residues before the CDR3 does, leaving the germline J gene to fill in the end. This CDR3 comprises 14 residues. V lost 4 bases to trimming and J lost 2 bases, with 11 bases between them. In germline, CDR1 is ENHRY, CDR2 SYGVKD.